The source of this TCR beta chain is a study of beta chain features in type 1 diabetes. About the study: Researchers looked at over 100,000,000 sorted cells across all samples. Findings and limits, study-wide: When VDJ junctions were examined, type 1 diabetes patients showed fewer insertions and more deletions. Small HLA sub-analyses could not settle whether HLA shapes TCRB rearrangement. Moderate but significant shortening of TCRB CDR3s was recorded in all four CD4+ subsets from Type 1 diabetes patients.

Comment on this clone: Its antigen is currently unknown.

Every isolated RNA sample was fully reverse transcribed, so sequencing captured expressed TCRB transcripts. Clones were read by immunoSEQ multiplex PCR, and TCRdb kept only the in-frame ones, dropping some. The sample includes approximately 600,000 clones, around 12% of them seen just once. Germline V gives CDR1 SGHTA, CDR2 FQGNSA. The CDR3 is 14 residues long. V shed 5 bases and J 4 bases; nucleotides not matched to a gene: 7. The sequencing sample was made of naive CD4+ T cells from blood. The chain links TRBV7-2 to TRBJ2-7; 8 positions match TRBD1. The receptor's source is a man between 25 and 39 years old with type 1 diabetes. The CDR3 protein is CASSHRTGQYEQYF. The CDR3 bases are TGTGCCAGCAGCCATCGGACAGGGCAATACGAGCAGTACTTC.